Sequencing of this T cell receptor (beta chain) was carried out in a study of read filtering for tumor transcriptome and immune sequencing. Study information: Transcriptome libraries were built from DNase-treated RNA.

The CDR3 sequence is 15 residues long. The germline V and J ends were trimmed by 3 bases and 0 bases, with 12 bases remaining between them. Germline V gene lookup returns CDR1 SGHRS and CDR2 YFSETQ. The table lists this clonotype with many counts. Antigen specificity is unknown. Molecular barcoded adaptors covering alpha/delta and beta/gamma chains were used on roughly 400 ng RNA. TCRdb reprocessed the reads via MiXCR and lists one record per CDR3 protein. The data hold some 41,000 distinct CDR3 sequences, with around 15% observed a single time. Broader study findings: IR-seq captured clonotypes deeper and more reliably than RNA-seq. Correlation between methods rose after single-read clonotypes were removed.

The sequencing sample was made of a population of CD138-negative cells sorted from bone marrow. This chain uses TRBV5-1 with TRBJ1-1; perhaps TRBD1 as D (6 bases). This TCR came from a donor aged 40 or older with multiple myeloma. The CDR3 sequence: CASSSRTEVNTEAFF. CDR3 coding DNA: TGCGCCAGCAGCTCAAGGACAGAAGTGAACACTGAAGCTTTCTTT.